The sample holds a few counts of the clone carrying this TCR beta chain. Its antigen is as yet unknown. The CDR3 is 15 amino acids. Germline V gene sequence: CDR1 SQVTM, CDR2 ANQGSEA. V lost 7 bases and J 7 bases, leaving 23 bases between the germline ends. CD4+ naive, central memory, regulatory and stem cell-like memory subsets were isolated by sorting on CD45RO/CCR7/CD25/CD127/CD95/CD27. This sample was included in a study of beta chain features in type 1 diabetes. Expressed TCRB transcripts were sequenced, since all the RNA that had been isolated was reverse transcribed. The data were produced by immunoSEQ multiplex PCR, yet TCRdb's version contains in-frame clones alone and is incomplete. The table has about 240,000 clones, about 26% seen once. General observations from the study: Significant though moderate, a shortening of TCRB CDR3s appeared in all four CD4+ subsets of Type 1 diabetes patients.

The rearrangement uses TRBV29-1 and TRBJ2-1, with D perhaps matching TRBD2 (5 bases). Input material: central memory CD4+ T cells from blood. This clonotype was obtained from a man aged 25-40 years in good health. The CDR3 protein is CSAGIRDFGSNEQFF. In DNA, the CDR3 is TGCAGCGCTGGGATTCGGGATTTCGGCAGTAATGAGCAGTTCTTC.